The 14 T cell receptor beta chains given below trace back to one sample, sequenced in a study of cytomegalovirus exposure and HLA in healthy donors. The PCR contained 60 Vbeta and 13 Jbeta primers. The table came from immunoSEQ multiplex PCR; TCRdb's copy has only in-frame clones and leaves some out. Among tens of thousands of clones, about 84% were seen once, and the ten largest hold about 1.6%. The sample comprised PBMCs. The receptors shown here come from a man under 40 in good health and CMV-seronegative.

The genes are TRBV5-1 and TRBJ2-3; TRBD2 aligns across 9 bases. Germline CDR1 SGHRS, CDR2 YFSETQ. Losses at the gene ends were 4 bases for V and 7 bases for J; bases not matched to a gene: 13. The CDR3 sequence is 16 residues long. CDR3 protein: CASSRYAGTSRNTQYF. The CDR3 nucleotides read TGCGCCAGCAGCCGCTACGCCGGGACTAGCAGGAATACGCAGTATTTT.

The V call is TRBV6-1, the J call TRBJ2-5, with 7 bases fitting TRBD1. The J segment lost 5 bases and the V segment lost 5 bases, leaving 5 bases of the junction unmatched. The germline CDR1 and CDR2 sequences are MNHNS and SASEGT. The CDR3 has 13 amino acids. CDR3 nucleotide sequence: TGTGCCAGCAGTAGAGGGGGCCGGGAGACCCAGTACTTC. Its translation is CASSRGGRETQYF.

This chain links TRBV19 with TRBJ2-6; D might be TRBD2 (5 bases). Germline-derived CDR1 and CDR2 are LNHDA and SQIVND (reference sequence). The CDR3 sequence is 15 residues long. The V end lost 6 bases, the J end lost 1 base, and 10 bases lay between the germline ends. CDR3 sequence reads: CASRGGGSGANVLTF. CDR3 DNA: TGTGCCAGTAGGGGTGGAGGTTCTGGGGCCAACGTCCTGACTTTC. The full variable domain, in which reference TRBV19 and TRBJ2-6 provide the parts outside the CDR3, is DGGITQSPKYLFRKEGQNVTLSCEQNLNHDAMYWYRQDPGQGLRLIYYSQIVNDFQKGDIAEGYSVSREKKESFPLTVTSAQKNPTAFYLCASRGGGSGANVLTFGAGSRLTVL.

The chain links TRBV9 to TRBJ1-6; TRBD1 is a possible D gene (6 bases). The germline V gene has CDR1 SGDLS and CDR2 YYNGEE. The CDR3 loop spans 16 amino acids. Trimming stripped 6 bases from V and 2 bases from J, with 15 bases between. CDR3 sequence: CASTRGGETYNSPLHF. The CDR3 nucleotides read TGTGCCAGCACCAGAGGGGGGGAAACCTATAATTCACCCCTCCACTTT.

The count of this clone is one. The gene calls are TRBV15 and TRBJ1-3; D remains unclear. Germline V gene data show CDR1 as LNHNV and CDR2 as YYDKDF (reference sequence). V shed 0 bases and J shed 2 bases, with 8 bases lying between them. The CDR3 totals 15 residues. The CDR3: CATSRDIPTGNTIYF. Here the CDR3 DNA reads TGTGCCACCAGCAGAGATATACCTACTGGAAACACCATATATTTT.

This clone was seen only once. The rearrangement uses TRBV29-1 and TRBJ2-1, with TRBD2 identical over 8 bases. Germline V CDR1 and CDR2: SQVTM, ANQGSEA. The V gene end was trimmed by 3 bases and the J gene end by 0 bases; junction bases not matched to a gene: 1. This CDR3 has 14 amino acids. The CDR3 nucleotides are TGCAGCGTTGACGGGGGGGGCTCCTACAATGAGCAGTTCTTC. It translates to CSVDGGGSYNEQFF.

The rearrangement uses TRBV7-9 and TRBJ1-2, with D uncertain. Looked up from germline, CDR1 is SEHNR and CDR2 is FQNEAQ (reference sequence). CDR3 length: 12 residues. V was clipped by 6 bases and J by 3 bases, with 8 bases between them. The CDR3 nucleotides are TGTGCCAGCAGGGAGTCGGACTATGGCTACACCTTC. It translates to CASRESDYGYTF.

In DNA form, the CDR3 reads TGTGCCAGCAGCGACCGAGACAGACCCTATAATTCACCCCTCCACTTT. Translation gives CASSDRDRPYNSPLHF. The chain has TRBV9 and TRBJ1-6; the D gene is possibly TRBD1 (5 bases). There are 16 residues in the CDR3. Between the trimmed V and J ends, which lost 3 bases and 2 bases, there was a span of 12 bases. The germline CDR1 and CDR2 sequences are SGDLS and YYNGEE.

The chain carries TRBV5-1 and TRBJ2-5; TRBD1 is a possible D gene (6 bases). Trimming cost V 2 bases and J 0 bases, with 23 bases left between them. This CDR3 is 19 amino acids long. The germline CDR1 and CDR2 sequences are SGHRS and YFSETQ. The CDR3, as DNA: TGCGCCAGCAGCTTTACGCCTAATTCGGTTTACAGGGACCAAGAGACCCAGTACTTC. Translated: CASSFTPNSVYRDQETQYF.

J is TRBJ2-5 and V is TRBV5-1; D may be TRBD1 (6 bases). Germline V CDR1 and CDR2: SGHRS, YFSETQ. The V gene lost 4 bases and the J gene lost 2 bases, with 18 bases spanning the gap. The CDR3 consists of 16 residues. The DNA of the CDR3 is TGCGCCAGCAGCCCGTCCCCCACTGGACAGCAAGAGACCCAGTACTTC. Amino acids: CASSPSPTGQQETQYF.

For this clone: Germline is not matched at one junction end, which may reflect a read error. The chain recombines TRBV5-1 with TRBJ2-1, with TRBD2 matching 13 bases. CDR3 length: 18 residues. CDR1 and CDR2 from the germline V gene are SGHRS and YFSETQ. As DNA, the CDR3 is TGCGCCAGCAGTTTGGGGTCGGGACTAGCGGGATCTTCATTTGAGCAGTTCTTC. The encoded protein is CASSLGSGLAGSSFEQFF.

The chain uses TRBV6-5 and TRBJ1-2, with D tentatively TRBD1 (5 bases). The CDR3 is made up of 15 amino acids. The germline CDR1 and CDR2 sequences are MNHEY and SVGAGI. Between the trimmed V and J ends, which lost 2 bases and 5 bases, there was a span of 15 bases. The CDR3 reads CASSYGTRGSYGYTF. Here the CDR3 DNA reads TGTGCCAGCAGTTACGGCACCCGGGGGTCATATGGCTACACCTTC.

This clone was observed a few times. This chain links TRBV19 with TRBJ2-3, with 11 positions matching TRBD2. The germline V gene has CDR1 LNHDA and CDR2 SQIVND (reference sequence). V shed 3 bases and J 5 bases; nucleotides not matched to a gene: 4. The CDR3 totals 15 residues. CDR3 DNA: TGTGCCAGTAGTATTGTCCTAGCGGGGGGAGATACGCAGTATTTT. It specifies CASSIVLAGGDTQYF. Using reference TRBV19 and TRBJ2-3 for the parts outside the CDR3, the full variable domain is DGGITQSPKYLFRKEGQNVTLSCEQNLNHDAMYWYRQDPGQGLRLIYYSQIVNDFQKGDIAEGYSVSREKKESFPLTVTSAQKNPTAFYLCASSIVLAGGDTQYFGPGTRLTVL.

CDR3 amino acids: CASSGQTGRLSEKLFF. DNA of the CDR3: TGTGCCAGCAGTGGCCAAACAGGGCGGCTTAGTGAAAAACTGTTTTTT. This chain uses TRBV6-4 with TRBJ1-4; TRBD1 might be the D (6 bases). The CDR3 loop spans 16 amino acids. Trimming left V 4 bases short and J 7 bases short, with 19 bases between. Germline V CDR1 and CDR2: MRHNA, SNTAGT.